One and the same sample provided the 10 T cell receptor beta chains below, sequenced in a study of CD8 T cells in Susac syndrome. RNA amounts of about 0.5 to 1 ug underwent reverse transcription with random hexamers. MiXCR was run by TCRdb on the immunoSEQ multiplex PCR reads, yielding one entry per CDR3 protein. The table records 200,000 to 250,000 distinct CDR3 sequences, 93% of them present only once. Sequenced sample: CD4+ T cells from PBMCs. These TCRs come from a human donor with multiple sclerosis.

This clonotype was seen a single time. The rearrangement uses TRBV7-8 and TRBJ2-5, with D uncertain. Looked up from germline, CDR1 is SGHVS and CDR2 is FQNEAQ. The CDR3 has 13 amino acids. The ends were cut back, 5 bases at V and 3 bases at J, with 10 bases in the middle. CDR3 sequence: CASSVPSKETQYF. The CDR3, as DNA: TGTGCCAGCAGCGTCCCTAGTAAAGAGACCCAGTACTTC. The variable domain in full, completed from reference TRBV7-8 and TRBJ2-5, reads GAGVSQSPRYKVAKRGQDVALRCDPISGHVSLFWYQQALGQGPEFLTYFQNEAQLDKSGLPSDRFFAERPEGSVSTLKIQRTQQEDSAVYLCASSVPSKETQYFGPGTRLLVL.

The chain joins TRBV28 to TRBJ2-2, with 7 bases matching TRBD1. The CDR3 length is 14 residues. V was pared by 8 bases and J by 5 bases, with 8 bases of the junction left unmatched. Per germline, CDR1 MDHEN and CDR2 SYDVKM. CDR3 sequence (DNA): TGTGCCAGCCGTAGACAGGGCGGGACCGGGGAGCTGTTTTTT. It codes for CASRRQGGTGELFF.

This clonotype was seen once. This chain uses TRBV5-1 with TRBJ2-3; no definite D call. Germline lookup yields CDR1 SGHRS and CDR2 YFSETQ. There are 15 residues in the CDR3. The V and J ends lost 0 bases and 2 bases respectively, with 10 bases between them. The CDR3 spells CASSLATPDTDTQYF. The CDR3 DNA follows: TGCGCCAGCAGCTTGGCCACCCCCGACACAGATACGCAGTATTTT.

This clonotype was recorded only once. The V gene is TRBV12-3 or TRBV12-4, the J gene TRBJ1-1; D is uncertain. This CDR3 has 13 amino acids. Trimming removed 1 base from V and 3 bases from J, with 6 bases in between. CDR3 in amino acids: CASSLDYDTEAFF. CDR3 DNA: TGTGCCAGCAGTTTAGATTACGACACTGAAGCTTTCTTT.

DNA of the CDR3: TGCGCCAGCAGCCAACACCAAGGAAGGGCCGCGAACACTGAAGCTTTCTTT. Its protein product is CASSQHQGRAANTEAFF. The rearrangement joins TRBV4-1 to TRBJ1-1; unclear D gene. Germline-derived CDR1 and CDR2 are MGHRA and YSYEKL. V dropped 2 bases and J dropped 1 base, with 17 bases sitting between them. This CDR3 is built from 17 residues.

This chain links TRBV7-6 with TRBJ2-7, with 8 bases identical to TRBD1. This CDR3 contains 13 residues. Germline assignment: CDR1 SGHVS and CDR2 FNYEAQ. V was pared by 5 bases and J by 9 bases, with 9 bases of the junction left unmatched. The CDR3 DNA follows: TGTGCCAGCAGCATCGGTCAGGGGGCCGGGCAGTACTTC. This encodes CASSIGQGAGQYF.

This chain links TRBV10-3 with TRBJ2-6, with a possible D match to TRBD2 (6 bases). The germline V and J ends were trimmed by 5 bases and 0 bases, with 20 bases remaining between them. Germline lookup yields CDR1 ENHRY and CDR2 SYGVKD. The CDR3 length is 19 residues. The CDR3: CAISPHPGLSSSGANVLTF. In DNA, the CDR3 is TGTGCCATCAGTCCCCATCCGGGACTCTCAAGCTCTGGGGCCAACGTCCTGACTTTC.

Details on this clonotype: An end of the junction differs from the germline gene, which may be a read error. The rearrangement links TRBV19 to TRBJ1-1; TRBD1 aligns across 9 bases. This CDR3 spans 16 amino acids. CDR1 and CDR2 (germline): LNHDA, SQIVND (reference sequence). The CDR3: CASNNRDRDGNPEAFF. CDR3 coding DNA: TGTGCCAGTAATAACCGGGACAGGGATGGGAACCCTGAAGCTTTCTTT.

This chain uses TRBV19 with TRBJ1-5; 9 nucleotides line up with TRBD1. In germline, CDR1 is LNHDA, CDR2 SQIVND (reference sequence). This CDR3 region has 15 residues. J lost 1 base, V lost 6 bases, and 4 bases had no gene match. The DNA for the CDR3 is TGTGCCAGTAGGCCGACAGGGGGAAGCAATCAGCCCCAGCATTTT. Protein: CASRPTGGSNQPQHF.

CDR3 nucleotides: TGTGCCAGCAGCCAGACAGGGTCCCTGGATGAAAAACTGTTTTTT. Its protein product is CASSQTGSLDEKLFF. The chain is built from TRBV3-1 and TRBJ1-4; 7 nucleotides agree with TRBD1. The V gene's germline CDR1 is LGHDT and CDR2 YNNKEL (reference sequence). After removal of 3 bases from V and 6 bases from J, the junction contained 7 bases not matched to a gene. CDR3 length: 15 residues. Based on the CDR3 plus reference TRBV3-1 and TRBJ1-4, the full variable domain is DTAVSQTPKYLVTQMGNDKSIKCEQNLGHDTMYWYKQDSKKFLKIMFSYNNKELIINETVPNRFSPKSPDKAHLNLHINSLELGDSAVYFCASSQTGSLDEKLFFGSGTQLSVL.